The clone carrying this T cell receptor (beta chain) was recorded many times. The V end lost 7 bases, the J end lost 2 bases, and 12 bases lay between the germline ends. CDR1 and CDR2 (germline): LNHDA, SQIVND (reference sequence). This CDR3 spans 14 amino acids. TCRdb fed the reads into MiXCR, producing one record per CDR3 protein. Here the sample spans 150,000 or so distinct CDR3 sequences, roughly 6.5% being singletons. This specimen comes from a study of T cell repertoires in cytomegalovirus infection. The sample consisted of PBMCs. This chain links TRBV19 with TRBJ2-1; TRBD1 might be the D (6 bases). The clonotype was recovered from a human donor in good health (CMV status not recorded). Some clones in this sample may be carry-over from other donors' samples. The CDR3 sequence is CASKRDTAYNEQFF. CDR3 sequence (DNA): TGTGCCAGTAAAAGGGACACGGCCTACAATGAGCAGTTCTTC.